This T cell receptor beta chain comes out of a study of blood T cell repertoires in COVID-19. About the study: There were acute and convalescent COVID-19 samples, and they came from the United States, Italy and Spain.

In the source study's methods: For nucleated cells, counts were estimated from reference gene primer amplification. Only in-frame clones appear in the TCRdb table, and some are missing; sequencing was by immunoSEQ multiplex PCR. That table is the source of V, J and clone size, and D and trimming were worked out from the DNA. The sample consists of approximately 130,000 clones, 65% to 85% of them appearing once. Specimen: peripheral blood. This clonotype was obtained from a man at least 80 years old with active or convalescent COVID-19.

As DNA, the CDR3 is TGTGCCAGCAGCTCCCCGGGACTAGCGGGGGTAGTAGACATTCAGTACTTC. Protein product: CASSSPGLAGVVDIQYF. The genes are TRBV7-9 and TRBJ2-4, with 14 bases aligning to TRBD2. With 4 bases clipped from V and 8 bases from J, the junction kept 10 bases outside the gene matches. The CDR3 has 17 residues. From germline, CDR1 is SEHNR and CDR2 FQNEAQ (reference sequence).